This entry is about one T cell receptor beta chain. The antigen is undetermined. The sample originates from a study of CD4+ T cells in melanoma. Study-wide findings and caveats: A reported correlation linked neoantigen-specific CD4+ T cells to CD8+, macrophage and B cell function.

Using immunoSEQ multiplex PCR, the repertoire was profiled, and TCRdb retains in-frame clones only, with some absent. The sample records 9,300 or so clones, about 63% being singletons. The clonotype originates from a human donor with melanoma. The source material was cells from a culture (not recorded whether cultured in vitro).

The CDR3 DNA is TGTGCCAGCCGATTACAAACGACAGGGGCCTATGGCTACACCTTC. This sequence encodes CASRLQTTGAYGYTF. The V and J genes are TRBV19 and TRBJ1-2; TRBD1 aligns across 8 bases. The CDR3 is made up of 15 amino acids. The V and J ends lost 9 bases and 4 bases, in that order; junction bases with no gene match: 13. Looked up from germline, CDR1 is LNHDA and CDR2 is SQIVND (reference sequence).